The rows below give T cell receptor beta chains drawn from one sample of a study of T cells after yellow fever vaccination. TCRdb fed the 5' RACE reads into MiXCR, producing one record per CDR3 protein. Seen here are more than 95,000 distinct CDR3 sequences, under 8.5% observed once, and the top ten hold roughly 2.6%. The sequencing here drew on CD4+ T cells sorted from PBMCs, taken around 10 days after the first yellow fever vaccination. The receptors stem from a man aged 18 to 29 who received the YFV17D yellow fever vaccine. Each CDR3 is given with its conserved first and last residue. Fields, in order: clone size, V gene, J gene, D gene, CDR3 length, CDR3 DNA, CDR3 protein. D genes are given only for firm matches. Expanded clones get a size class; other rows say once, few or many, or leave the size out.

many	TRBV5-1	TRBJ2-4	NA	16	TGCGCCAGCAGCTTGGTTGAGTTCGGGGCCAAAAACATTCAGTACTTC	CASSLVEFGAKNIQYF
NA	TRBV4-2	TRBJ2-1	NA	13	TGTGCCAGCAGCTTTGTGCGGAAGGATGAGCAGTTCTTC	CASSFVRKDEQFF
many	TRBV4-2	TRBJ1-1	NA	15	TGTGCCAGCAGTACGCAGGGGAACATGAACACTGAAGCTTTCTTT	CASSTQGNMNTEAFF
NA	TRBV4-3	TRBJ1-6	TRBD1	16	TGCGCCAGCAGCACAAGACAGGGCCACTATAATTCACCCCTCCACTTT	CASSTRQGHYNSPLHF
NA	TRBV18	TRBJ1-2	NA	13	TGTGCCAGCTCAACCAGGGGAGTCTATGGCTACACCTTC	CASSTRGVYGYTF
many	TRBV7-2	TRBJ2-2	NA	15	TGTGCCAGCAGCTTACACAGGGCGAACACCGGGGAGCTGTTTTTT	CASSLHRANTGELFF
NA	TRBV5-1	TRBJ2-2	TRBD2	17	TGCGCCAGCAGCACCGGACTAGCGGGGGGCCTCACCGGGAAGCTGTTTTTT	CASSTGLAGGLTGKLFF
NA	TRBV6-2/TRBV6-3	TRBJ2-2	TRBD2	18	TGTGCCAGCAGTTACAGAGTAGCGGGGGGACGGACCACCGGGGAGCTGTTTTTT	CASSYRVAGGRTTGELFF
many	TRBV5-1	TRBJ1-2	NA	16	TGCGCCAGCAGCTTGGTCGGGGGAGACGCAAACTATGGCTACACCTTC	CASSLVGGDANYGYTF
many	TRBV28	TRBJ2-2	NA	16	TGTGCCAGCAGTTTCTATCTTGGGGGGAACACCGGGGAGCTGTTTTTT	CASSFYLGGNTGELFF
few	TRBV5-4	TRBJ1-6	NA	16	TGTGCCAGCAGCTTGGAACAGGGCCGGTATAATTCACCCCTCCACTTT	CASSLEQGRYNSPLHF
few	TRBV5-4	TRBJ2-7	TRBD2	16	TGTGCCAGCAGCCCTAAGGGTCTAGCGGGGGGGTACGAGCAGTACTTC	CASSPKGLAGGYEQYF
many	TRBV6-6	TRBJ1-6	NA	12	TGTGCCAGCAGAAACATTAATTCACCCCTCCACTTT	CASRNINSPLHF
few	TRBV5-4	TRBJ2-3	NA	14	TGTGCCATGCAAACGGGACTCCACACAGATACGCAGTATTTT	CAMQTGLHTDTQYF
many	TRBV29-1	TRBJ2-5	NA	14	TGCAGCGTTGAAGGGTACAGGCCGGGTGAGACCCAGTACTTC	CSVEGYRPGETQYF
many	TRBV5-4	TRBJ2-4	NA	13	TGTGCCAGCAGCGCCGACGAGGGGAACATTCAGTACTTC	CASSADEGNIQYF
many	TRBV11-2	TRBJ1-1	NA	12	TGTGCCAGCAGCCCCGACAGAACTGAAGCTTTCTTT	CASSPDRTEAFF
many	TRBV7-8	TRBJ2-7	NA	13	TGTGCCAGCAGCTTAGCGCAGAGGAAAGAGCAGTACTTC	CASSLAQRKEQYF
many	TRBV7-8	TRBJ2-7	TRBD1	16	TGTGCCAGCAGCTCCCTTCCGGGACAGGGGGCCCACGAGCAGTACTTC	CASSSLPGQGAHEQYF
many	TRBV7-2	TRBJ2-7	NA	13	TGTGCCAGCACCCCTTCTAACGTCGGCGAGCAGTACTTC	CASTPSNVGEQYF
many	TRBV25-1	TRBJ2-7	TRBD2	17	TGTGCCAGCAGTGAACGTCCTAGCGGGGGGGGCTCCTACGAGCAGTACTTC	CASSERPSGGGSYEQYF
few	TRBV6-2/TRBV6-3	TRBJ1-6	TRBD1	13	TGTGCCAGCAGTTCCCCCCGGACAGGGGGCGCCCACTTT	CASSSPRTGGAHF
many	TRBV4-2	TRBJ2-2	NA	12	TGTGCCAGCAGCCAAACAGCCGGGGAGCTGTTTTTT	CASSQTAGELFF